The 26 T cell receptor beta chains presented below share a single source sample, sequenced in a study of blood T cells in healthy people across ages (dated by TCRdb to the mid-2010s). The protocol used for the library was 5' RACE. Sequencing was performed on an Illumina HiSeq 2500. A second PCR of about 6 to 11 cycles was performed with a sample-barcoded 5' primer and a J-beta primer mix. Clones were called with MiXCR by TCRdb after fastp trimmed the public reads at Q25, and only in-frame beta chains were retained. Each CDR3 protein appears once, grouped with its most common genes and DNA. Recorded for this sample are around 800,000 distinct CDR3 sequences; 40% to 50% of them occurred a single time. Jointly, the top ten make up about a fifth of the sample. Sequences were obtained from blood. Receptor source: a man aged 55 to 70 in good health.

In its sample, this clonotype was seen a few times. DNA for the CDR3: TGCAGTGCTAGAGATAAATTCTCGGATACGCAGTATTTT. Translation gives CSARDKFSDTQYF. The chain has TRBV20-1 and TRBJ2-3; D unclear. Trimming took off 0 bases at V and 6 bases at J, with 10 bases between the two ends. Germline-derived CDR1 and CDR2 are DFQATT and SNEGSKA (reference sequence). This CDR3 spans 13 amino acids.

With respect to this clonotype: A read error may produce the germline difference seen at one junction end. The chain uses TRBV6-5 and TRBJ1-1; 8 nucleotides align to TRBD1. This CDR3 comprises 13 residues. Germline loops: CDR1 MNHEY, CDR2 SVGAGI. This CDR3 is CASSQGQGAEAFF. CDR3 sequence (DNA): TGTGCCAGCAGCCAAGGCCAGGGGGCTGAGGCTTTCTTT.

This chain connects TRBV10-3 to TRBJ1-6; possibly TRBD1 for D (6 bases). The germline V and J ends were trimmed by 6 bases and 10 bases, with 10 bases remaining between them. This CDR3 region has 12 residues. The germline V gene encodes CDR1 ENHRY and CDR2 SYGVKD. The CDR3 loop reads CAIRAGESPLHF. For the CDR3, the DNA is TGTGCCATCAGGGCAGGGGAATCACCCCTCCACTTT.

This clonotype was seen ten or more times. V is TRBV5-1 and J is TRBJ2-1; maybe TRBD1 (7 bases). Germline assignment: CDR1 SGHRS and CDR2 YFSETQ. This CDR3 spans 15 amino acids. V was shortened by 3 bases and J by 4 bases, with 14 bases between the two germline ends. The CDR3 DNA is TGCGCCAGCAGCTCGGAGGGGGCTGGGTACAATGAGCAGTTCTTC. Its protein product is CASSSEGAGYNEQFF.

With respect to this clonotype: One end of the junction varies from germline; a read error may be responsible. The rearrangement uses TRBV9 and TRBJ1-1; D not resolved. The length of the CDR3 is 15 residues. CDR1 is SGDLS, CDR2 YYNGEE, per germline. For the CDR3, the DNA is TGCGCCAGCAGCGTATGGGCGGTCATGAACACTGAAGCTTTCTTT. This sequence encodes CASSVWAVMNTEAFF.

The chain uses TRBV4-1 and TRBJ2-2; unclear D gene. Trimming removed 1 base from V and 4 bases from J, with 16 bases in between. The germline V gene has CDR1 MGHRA and CDR2 YSYEKL. The CDR3 has 17 residues. The CDR3 nucleotides read TGCGCCAGCAGCCAAGGGCTCATACGGAGTTTCACCGGGGAGCTGTTTTTT. Translating gives CASSQGLIRSFTGELFF.

This clonotype was detected once. The chain employs TRBV25-1 and TRBJ2-5, with D perhaps matching TRBD2 (6 bases). Germline V gene data show CDR1 as MGHDK and CDR2 as SYGVNS. The CDR3 spans 13 residues. V was pared by 3 bases and J by 2 bases, with 7 bases between. The CDR3 spells CASSDGTQETQYF. The CDR3 bases are TGTGCCAGCAGTGACGGGACTCAAGAGACCCAGTACTTC.

Comments on this clonotype: A much larger clonotype is one base distant, so this may be a read error. CDR3 coding DNA: TGTGCCAGCAGCCTGACAGGGGAATATGGCTACACCTTC. This sequence encodes CASSLTGEYGYTF. The chain links TRBV7-2 to TRBJ1-2; 8 nucleotides align to TRBD1. The CDR3 loop spans 13 amino acids. J gave up 5 bases and V 5 bases, and 4 bases lay outside the gene matches. In germline, CDR1 is SGHTA, CDR2 FQGNSA.

In this sample, this clonotype turned up a few times. J is TRBJ1-5 and V is TRBV18; 8 bases are a match to TRBD1. Germline CDR1 KGHSH, CDR2 LQKENI. J gave up 1 base and V 3 bases, and 2 bases lay outside the gene matches. The CDR3 runs 15 residues. The CDR3 DNA follows: TGTGCCAGCTCACCTTGGACAGGGAGCAATCAGCCCCAGCATTTT. Translating gives CASSPWTGSNQPQHF.

This clonotype has a handful of counts. The V call is TRBV5-1, the J call TRBJ2-5; D is unresolved. The CDR3 spans 14 residues. V lost 1 base and J lost 5, with 12 bases in between. CDR1 is SGHRS, CDR2 YFSETQ, per germline. In nucleotides, the CDR3 is TGCGCCAGCAGCTTGCTAAACCGCCGGGAGACCCAGTACTTC. Translation gives CASSLLNRRETQYF.

The chain combines TRBV16 with TRBJ1-1; D remains ambiguous. The V and J ends lost 4 bases and 4 bases respectively, with 10 bases between them. Germline CDR1 KGHSY, CDR2 FQNENV. The CDR3 sequence is 13 residues long. CDR3 sequence (DNA): TGTGCCAGCAGCCCCTTCCTAGGCACTGAAGCTTTCTTT. Its protein is CASSPFLGTEAFF.

This clonotype has only a few counts. The J gene is TRBJ2-4, the V gene TRBV10-3, with 9 bases matching TRBD1. Near its end, the DNA agrees better with TRBJ2-7, so the J call may be wrong. This CDR3 is built from 14 residues. CDR1 is ENHRY, CDR2 SYGVKD, per germline. CDR3 in amino acids: CAIKPGQGRYEQYF. In nucleotides, the CDR3 is TGTGCCATCAAGCCCGGACAGGGGCGCTACGAGCAGTACTTC.

The CDR3 here is CASSARRGGEETQYF. DNA for the CDR3: TGTGCCAGCAGTGCTCGGCGAGGGGGCGAGGAGACCCAGTACTTC. This chain connects TRBV2 to TRBJ2-5, with 7 bases matching TRBD1. The V segment lost 4 bases and the J segment 5 bases; nucleotides outside the gene matches: 10. The CDR3 is 15 residues long. Germline CDR1 and CDR2: SNHLY and FYNNEI.

This clonotype was counted ten times or more. V gene TRBV7-9 combines with J gene TRBJ2-1; no clear D. This CDR3 is 13 amino acids long. Germline V gene data show CDR1 as SEHNR and CDR2 as FQNEAQ (reference sequence). V gave up 4 bases and J gave up 8 bases, with 12 bases separating them. CDR3 sequence: CASSSTSAYEQFF. DNA of the CDR3: TGTGCCAGCAGCTCCACCTCAGCCTATGAGCAGTTCTTC.

The rearrangement links TRBV7-2 to TRBJ1-1; possible D gene TRBD1, 5 bases. The CDR3 extends over 16 amino acids. The V end was cut by 0 bases, the J end by 5 bases, with 16 bases between. The germline gives CDR1 SGHTA, CDR2 FQGNSA. The CDR3 region has the DNA TGTGCCAGCAGCTTAGCGCCGGCACAAAGGGGAACTGAAGCTTTCTTT. It yields the protein CASSLAPAQRGTEAFF.

The chain combines TRBV4-3 with TRBJ1-2; D unclear. Deletions cut 0 bases from V and 4 bases from J, with 15 bases between. This CDR3 contains 16 residues. CDR1 is LGHNA and CDR2 is YSLEER in the germline V gene. CDR3 in DNA: TGCGCCAGCAGCCAAGATAACAGTGGAGGGTCCTATGGCTACACCTTC. This sequence encodes CASSQDNSGGSYGYTF.

This chain uses TRBV14 with TRBJ2-4; D may be TRBD2 (6 bases). The J call may be incorrect, as the DNA end agrees better with TRBJ2-7. The length of the CDR3 is 16 residues. The V gene's germline CDR1 is SGHDN and CDR2 FVKESK. The CDR3: CASSPRDVVGGYEQYF. The CDR3 DNA is TGTGCCAGCAGCCCTCGGGATGTGGTGGGGGGTTACGAGCAGTACTTC.

This rearrangement joins TRBV4-2 to TRBJ2-4; 8 bases map to TRBD2. CDR1 LGHNA and CDR2 YNFKEQ come from the germline V gene. The CDR3 covers 17 residues. Losses at the gene ends were 3 bases for V and 7 bases for J; bases not matched to a gene: 14. CDR3 sequence reads: CASSQGFIGRGINIQYF. The CDR3, as DNA: TGTGCCAGCAGCCAGGGATTTATCGGGAGGGGCATCAACATTCAGTACTTC.

V is TRBV6-6 and J is TRBJ1-5; tentative D call: TRBD1 (5 bases). This CDR3 has 15 residues. Germline V gene sequence: CDR1 MNHNY, CDR2 SVGAGI (reference sequence). V lost 2 bases and J lost 10, with 18 bases in between. The CDR3 reads CASSYGADAYSPQHF. As DNA, the CDR3 is TGTGCCAGCAGTTACGGGGCCGACGCGTACTCCCCCCAGCATTTT.

This clonotype showed up just a few times. J is TRBJ2-5 and V is TRBV9; D remains ambiguous. The CDR3 spans 16 residues. Trimming removed 0 bases from V and 4 bases from J, with 16 bases in between. Germline V gene data show CDR1 as SGDLS and CDR2 as YYNGEE. The CDR3 bases are TGTGCCAGCAGCGTAGGTACTAACGAACTACGAGAGACCCAGTACTTC. This encodes CASSVGTNELRETQYF.

This clonotype appeared a few times. V is TRBV9 and J is TRBJ2-7, with 7 bases fitting TRBD2. CDR3 size: 14 residues. After removal of 3 bases from V and 4 bases from J, the junction contained 7 bases not matched to a gene. CDR1 and CDR2 (germline): SGDLS, YYNGEE. The CDR3 reads CASSAGSGVYEQYF. DNA of the CDR3: TGTGCCAGCAGCGCGGGGAGCGGGGTTTACGAGCAGTACTTC.

This chain's CDR3 is CASSLDEGRPQHF. CDR3 sequence (DNA): TGTGCCAGCAGCTTAGACGAGGGACGGCCCCAGCATTTT. This chain connects TRBV7-9 to TRBJ1-5; a possible D gene is TRBD1 (5 bases). Germline assignment: CDR1 SEHNR and CDR2 FQNEAQ (reference sequence). V was cut by 1 base and J by 9 bases, with 10 bases left in between. This CDR3 has 13 amino acids.

This chain links TRBV20-1 with TRBJ2-3, with 11 bases lining up with TRBD2. V was clipped by 3 bases and J by 6 bases; unmatched bases: 8. This CDR3 comprises 15 residues. Per germline, CDR1 DFQATT and CDR2 SNEGSKA (reference sequence). This CDR3 reads CSARPTSGVGDTQYF. The DNA for the CDR3 is TGCAGTGCTAGGCCGACTAGCGGGGTCGGGGATACGCAGTATTTT.

The chain has TRBV6-2 or TRBV6-3 and TRBJ2-7; 7 nucleotides align to TRBD2. J gave up 2 bases and V 7 bases, and 8 bases lay outside the gene matches. CDR1 is MNHEY and CDR2 is SVGEGT in the germline V gene. CDR3 length: 14 amino acids. The CDR3 sequence: CASTNGGIAYEQYF. In DNA form, the CDR3 reads TGTGCCAGCACCAACGGGGGGATCGCCTACGAGCAGTACTTC.

The chain uses TRBV13 and TRBJ2-6; TRBD2 is a possible D gene (6 bases). The V end lost 5 bases, the J end lost 0 bases, and 11 bases lay between the germline ends. The germline V gene has CDR1 PRHDT and CDR2 FYEKMQ (reference sequence). The CDR3 loop spans 16 amino acids. The CDR3 sequence is CASSRTEGSGANVLTF. The CDR3 nucleotides read TGTGCCAGCAGCAGAACGGAGGGCTCTGGGGCCAACGTCCTGACTTTC.

The chain combines TRBV5-1 with TRBJ2-7; no clear D gene. Germline V gene sequence: CDR1 SGHRS, CDR2 YFSETQ. V was pared by 0 bases and J by 2 bases, with 9 bases between. CDR3 length: 14 amino acids. The CDR3 nucleotides read TGCGCCAGCAGCTTGGCCAGGTTAACCTACGAGCAGTACTTC. Its translation: CASSLARLTYEQYF.